This record concerns one T cell receptor (beta chain) sequence. What it binds is unknown. CDR3 size: 13 residues. The ends were cut back, 2 bases at V and 3 bases at J, with 11 bases in the middle. Germline V gives CDR1 GTSNPN, CDR2 SVGIG (reference sequence). The data originate from a study of graft-versus-host responses after intestinal transplantation. For the study at large: Recipients had multivisceral, liver-intestinal, or isolated intestinal transplants. All of the recipients had induction that used anti-thymocyte globulin, then tacrolimus and steroids for roughly three years. Findings of the study overall: GvH clones turned up in recipient marrow; some had shown up first in ileum or blood. Allografts from individuals with graft-donor T cell macrochimerism displayed high graft-versus-host to host-versus-graft clonal ratios.

Sequencing was performed with immunoSEQ multiplex PCR; in TCRdb, only in-frame clones are kept and a portion is missing. The sample records about 91,000 clones, 80% to 95% being singletons. This chain links TRBV30 with TRBJ2-7; D is possibly TRBD1 (5 bases). The sample in question was unstimulated CD4+ T cells sorted from spleen or lymph node cells, obtained before transplant. The receptor comes from a human donor who was the organ donor for an intestinal transplant. CDR3 in amino acids: CAWSSRVSYEQYF. Here the CDR3 DNA reads TGTGCCTGGAGTTCCAGGGTTAGCTACGAGCAGTACTTC. The full variable domain, its missing parts supplied by reference TRBV30 and TRBJ2-7, is SQTIHQWPATLVQPVGSPLSLECTVEGTSNPNLYWYRQAAGRGLQLLFYSVGIGQISSEVPQNLSASRPQDRQFILSSKKLLLSDSGFYLCAWSSRVSYEQYFGPGTRLTVT.